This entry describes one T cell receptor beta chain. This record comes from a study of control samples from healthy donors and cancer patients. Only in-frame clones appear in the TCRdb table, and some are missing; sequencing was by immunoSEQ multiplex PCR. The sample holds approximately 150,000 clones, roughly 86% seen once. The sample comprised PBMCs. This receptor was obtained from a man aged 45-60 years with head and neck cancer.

Here the CDR3 reads CASRPPRGGYTF. For the CDR3, the DNA is TGTGCCAGCAGGCCTCCCAGGGGGGGCTACACCTTC. The V and J genes are TRBV28 and TRBJ1-2; 7 bases are a match to TRBD1. V lost 6 bases, J lost 8 bases, and 6 bases stayed unmatched. CDR3 length: 12 amino acids. Germline V gene lookup returns CDR1 MDHEN and CDR2 SYDVKM.